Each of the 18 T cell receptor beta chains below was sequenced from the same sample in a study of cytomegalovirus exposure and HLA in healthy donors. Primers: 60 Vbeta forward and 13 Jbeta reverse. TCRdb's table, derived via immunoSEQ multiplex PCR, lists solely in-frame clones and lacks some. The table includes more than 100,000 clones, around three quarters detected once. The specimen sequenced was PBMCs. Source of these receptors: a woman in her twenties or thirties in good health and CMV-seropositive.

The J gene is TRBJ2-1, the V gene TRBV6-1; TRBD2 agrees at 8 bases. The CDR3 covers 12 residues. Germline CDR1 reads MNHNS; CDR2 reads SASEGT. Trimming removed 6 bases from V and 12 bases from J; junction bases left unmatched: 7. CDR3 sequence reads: CASSSAGGGQFF. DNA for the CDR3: TGTGCCAGCAGCTCGGCCGGGGGGGGGCAGTTCTTC.

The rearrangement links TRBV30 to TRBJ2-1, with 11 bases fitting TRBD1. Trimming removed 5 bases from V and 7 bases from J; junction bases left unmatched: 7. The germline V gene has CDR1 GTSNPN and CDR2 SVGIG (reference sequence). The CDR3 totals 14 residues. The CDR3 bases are TGTGCCTGGGGGGGGGACAGGGGGAGGAATGAGCAGTTCTTC. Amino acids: CAWGGDRGRNEQFF. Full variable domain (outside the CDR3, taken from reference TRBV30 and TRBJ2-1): SQTIHQWPATLVQPVGSPLSLECTVEGTSNPNLYWYRQAAGRGLQLLFYSVGIGQISSEVPQNLSASRPQDRQFILSSKKLLLSDSGFYLCAWGGDRGRNEQFFGPGTRLTVL.

This CDR3 is CATSRVGTSDHEQYF. CDR3 bases: TGTGCCACCAGCAGAGTTGGGACTAGCGACCACGAGCAGTACTTC. The genes are TRBV15 and TRBJ2-7; 10 bases are shared with TRBD2. The CDR3 is 15 amino acids. The germline V gene encodes CDR1 LNHNV and CDR2 YYDKDF (reference sequence). V shed 1 base and J 5 bases; nucleotides not matched to a gene: 5.

The CDR3: CASSLGTGTAYNSPLHF. In DNA, the CDR3 is TGCGCCAGCAGCTTGGGCACCGGGACAGCATATAATTCACCCCTCCACTTT. The chain carries TRBV5-1 and TRBJ1-6, with 7 bases matching TRBD1. The CDR3 is made up of 17 amino acids. CDR1 and CDR2 (germline): SGHRS, YFSETQ. With V trimmed by 0 bases and J by 4 bases, 7 bases remained unmatched.

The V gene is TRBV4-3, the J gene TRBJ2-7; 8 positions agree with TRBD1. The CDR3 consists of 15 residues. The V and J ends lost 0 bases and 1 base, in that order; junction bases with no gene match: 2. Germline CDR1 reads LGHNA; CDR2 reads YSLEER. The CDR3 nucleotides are TGCGCCAGCAGCCAAGACAGGGGGCCTTCCTACGAGCAGTACTTC. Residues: CASSQDRGPSYEQYF.

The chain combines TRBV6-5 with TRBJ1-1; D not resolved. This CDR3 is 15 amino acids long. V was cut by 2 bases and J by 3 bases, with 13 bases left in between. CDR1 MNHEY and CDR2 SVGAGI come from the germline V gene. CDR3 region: CASSYGWRVDTEAFF. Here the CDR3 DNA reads TGTGCCAGCAGTTACGGTTGGAGGGTTGACACTGAAGCTTTCTTT.

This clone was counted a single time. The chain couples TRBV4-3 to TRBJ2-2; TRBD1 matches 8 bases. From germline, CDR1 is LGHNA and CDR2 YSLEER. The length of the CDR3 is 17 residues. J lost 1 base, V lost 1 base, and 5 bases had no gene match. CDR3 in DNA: TGCGCCAGCAGCCAAGTACTCGGGACAGGGAACACCGGGGAGCTGTTTTTT. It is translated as CASSQVLGTGNTGELFF.

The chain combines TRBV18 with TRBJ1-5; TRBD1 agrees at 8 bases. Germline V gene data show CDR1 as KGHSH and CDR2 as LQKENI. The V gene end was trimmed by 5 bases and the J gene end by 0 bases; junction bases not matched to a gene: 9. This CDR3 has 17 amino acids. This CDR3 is CASSGTGTGDSNQPQHF. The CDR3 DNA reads TGTGCCAGCTCAGGAACCGGGACAGGAGATAGCAATCAGCCCCAGCATTTT.

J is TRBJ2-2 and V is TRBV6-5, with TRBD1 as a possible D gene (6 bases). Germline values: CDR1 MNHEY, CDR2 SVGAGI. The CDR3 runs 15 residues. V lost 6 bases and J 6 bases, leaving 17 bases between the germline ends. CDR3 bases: TGTGCCAGCAGACGATGGCAAGGACAGCCCGGGGAGCTGTTTTTT. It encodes CASRRWQGQPGELFF.

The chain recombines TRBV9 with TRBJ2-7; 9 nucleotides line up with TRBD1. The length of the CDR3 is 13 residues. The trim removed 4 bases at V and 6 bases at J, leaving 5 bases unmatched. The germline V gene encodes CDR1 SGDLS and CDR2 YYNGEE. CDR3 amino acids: CASSPTGGGEQYF. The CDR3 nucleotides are TGTGCCAGCAGCCCTACAGGGGGCGGCGAGCAGTACTTC.

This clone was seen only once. The CDR3 DNA is TGTGCCAGCAGCCTAACCGGCGGCGGGAATTCACCCCTCCACTTT. Amino acids: CASSLTGGGNSPLHF. This sequence joins TRBV7-2 and TRBJ1-6; D unclear. Trimming left V 5 bases short and J 7 bases short, with 15 bases between. In germline, CDR1 is SGHTA, CDR2 FQGNSA. This CDR3 has 15 amino acids.

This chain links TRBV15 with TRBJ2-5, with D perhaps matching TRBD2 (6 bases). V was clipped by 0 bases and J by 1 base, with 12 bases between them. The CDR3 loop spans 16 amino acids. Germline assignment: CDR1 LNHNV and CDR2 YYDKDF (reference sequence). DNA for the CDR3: TGTGCCACCAGCAGAGATCTAGGCGGGATCCAAGAGACCCAGTACTTC. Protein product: CATSRDLGGIQETQYF.

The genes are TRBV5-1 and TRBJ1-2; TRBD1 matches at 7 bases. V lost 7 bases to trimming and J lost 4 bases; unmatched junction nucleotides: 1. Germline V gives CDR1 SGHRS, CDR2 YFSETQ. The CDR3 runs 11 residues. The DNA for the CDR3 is TGCGCCAGCCAGGGGGTCTATGGCTACACCTTC. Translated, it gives CASQGVYGYTF.

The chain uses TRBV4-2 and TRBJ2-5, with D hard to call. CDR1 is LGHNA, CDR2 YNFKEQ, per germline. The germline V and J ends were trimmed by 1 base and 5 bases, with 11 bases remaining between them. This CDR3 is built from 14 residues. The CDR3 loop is CASSQGWSGETQYF. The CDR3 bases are TGTGCCAGCAGCCAAGGTTGGTCCGGGGAGACCCAGTACTTC.

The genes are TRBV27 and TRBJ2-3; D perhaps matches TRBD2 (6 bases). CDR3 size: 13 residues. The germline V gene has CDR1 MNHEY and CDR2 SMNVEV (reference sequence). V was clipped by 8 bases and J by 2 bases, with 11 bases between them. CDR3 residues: CASWRDPTDTQYF. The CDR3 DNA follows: TGTGCCAGCTGGCGGGACCCCACAGATACGCAGTATTTT.

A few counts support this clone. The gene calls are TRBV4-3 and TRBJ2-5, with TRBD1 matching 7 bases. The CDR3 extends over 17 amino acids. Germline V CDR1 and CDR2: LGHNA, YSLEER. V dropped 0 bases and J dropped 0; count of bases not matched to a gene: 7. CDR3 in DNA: TGCGCCAGCAGCCAAGATAGGACAGGAGTCAACCAAGAGACCCAGTACTTC. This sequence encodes CASSQDRTGVNQETQYF.

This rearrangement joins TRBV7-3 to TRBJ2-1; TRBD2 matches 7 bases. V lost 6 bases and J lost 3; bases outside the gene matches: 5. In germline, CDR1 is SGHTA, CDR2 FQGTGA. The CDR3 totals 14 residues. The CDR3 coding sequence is TGTGCCAGCAGGATTGCGGGGGACTACAATGAGCAGTTCTTC. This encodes CASRIAGDYNEQFF.

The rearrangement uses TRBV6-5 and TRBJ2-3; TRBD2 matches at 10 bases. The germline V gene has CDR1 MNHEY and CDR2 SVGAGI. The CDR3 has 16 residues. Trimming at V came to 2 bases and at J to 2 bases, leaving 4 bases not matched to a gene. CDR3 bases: TGTGCCAGCAGTTACGGTAGCGGGGGGTACACAGATACGCAGTATTTT. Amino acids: CASSYGSGGYTDTQYF.